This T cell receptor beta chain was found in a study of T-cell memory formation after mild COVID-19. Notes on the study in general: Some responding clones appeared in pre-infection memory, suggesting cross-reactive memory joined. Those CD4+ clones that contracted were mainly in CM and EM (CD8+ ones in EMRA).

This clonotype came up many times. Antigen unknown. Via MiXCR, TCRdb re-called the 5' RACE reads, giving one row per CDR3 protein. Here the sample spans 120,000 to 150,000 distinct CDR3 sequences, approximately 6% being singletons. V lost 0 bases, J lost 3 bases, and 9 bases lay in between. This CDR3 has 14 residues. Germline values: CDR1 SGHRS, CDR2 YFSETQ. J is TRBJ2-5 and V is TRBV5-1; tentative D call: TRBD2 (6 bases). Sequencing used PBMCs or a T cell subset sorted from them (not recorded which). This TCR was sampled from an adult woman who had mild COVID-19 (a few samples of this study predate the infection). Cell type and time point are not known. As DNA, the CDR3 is TGCGCCAGCAGCTTGGGGAGGGAAAAAGAGACCCAGTACTTC. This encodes CASSLGREKETQYF. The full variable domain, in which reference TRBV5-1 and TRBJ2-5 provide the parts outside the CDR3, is KAGVTQTPRYLIKTRGQQVTLSCSPISGHRSVSWYQQTPGQGLQFLFEYFSETQRNKGNFPGRFSGRQFSNSRSEMNVSTLELGDSALYLCASSLGREKETQYFGPGTRLLVL.